The 10 T cell receptor beta chains in this list originate from one sample, sequenced in a study of cytomegalovirus exposure and HLA in healthy donors. The PCR had 60 Vbeta and 13 Jbeta primers. TCRdb's copy holds only in-frame clones and misses some; the assay was immunoSEQ multiplex PCR. The sample consists of 130,000 to 150,000 clones, around 78% of them appearing once. Sequencing was done on a sample of PBMCs. The receptors were gathered from a woman aged 18-35 years in good health and CMV-seropositive.

The genes are TRBV6-4 and TRBJ2-3, with 9 nucleotides matching TRBD2. This CDR3 comprises 15 residues. V trimming: 2 bases; J trimming: 5 bases; junction bases outside the gene matches: 5. Germline V CDR1 and CDR2: MRHNA, SNTAGT. The CDR3 is CASSDGPAGGDTQYF. CDR3 nucleotides: TGTGCCAGCAGTGACGGGCCAGCGGGGGGAGATACGCAGTATTTT.

The rearrangement joins TRBV5-6 to TRBJ2-1; D possibly corresponds to TRBD2 (6 bases). The CDR3 covers 16 residues. The ends were cut back, 0 bases at V and 2 bases at J, with 12 bases in the middle. Germline loops: CDR1 SGHDT, CDR2 YYEEEE. The CDR3 protein is CASSLVGGSTYNEQFF. The DNA of the CDR3 is TGTGCCAGCAGCTTGGTTGGGGGGTCTACCTACAATGAGCAGTTCTTC.

As for this clone: One end of the junction is discordant with germline, which a read error may explain. The J gene is TRBJ2-1, the V gene TRBV12-5; 7 bases align to TRBD2. CDR3 length: 18 residues. Germline V gene sequence: CDR1 LGHNT, CDR2 FRNRAP. The CDR3 nucleotides read TGTGCTAGTGGTTTGCCGGGGGGAAAGGGTCGTTTCTACCATGAGCAGTTCTTC. Encoded protein: CASGLPGGKGRFYHEQFF.

The chain joins TRBV14 to TRBJ2-1, with D tentatively TRBD1 (7 bases). The CDR3 has 16 residues. V lost 1 base, J lost 6 bases, and 16 bases lay in between. The germline V gene encodes CDR1 SGHDN and CDR2 FVKESK. The CDR3: CASSQVSQGGGNEQFF. The CDR3 nucleotides read TGTGCCAGCAGCCAAGTTTCGCAGGGGGGAGGCAATGAGCAGTTCTTC.

This clone was detected only once. This chain uses TRBV5-1 with TRBJ2-7, with 7 bases identical to TRBD2. The CDR3 has 15 amino acids. Looked up from germline, CDR1 is SGHRS and CDR2 is YFSETQ. The J segment lost 4 bases and the V segment lost 1 base, leaving 8 bases of the junction unmatched. CDR3 region: CASSLNAGVGYEQYF. CDR3 in DNA: TGCGCCAGCAGCTTGAATGCGGGGGTCGGGTACGAGCAGTACTTC.

This rearrangement joins TRBV13 to TRBJ2-5, with TRBD1 as a possible D gene (6 bases). The DNA end is a closer match to TRBJ2-7, so the J assignment may be wrong. CDR3 size: 16 residues. Germline loops: CDR1 PRHDT, CDR2 FYEKMQ (reference sequence). The CDR3 is CASSLAPGTYSYEQYF. The CDR3 DNA is TGTGCCAGCAGCTTAGCCCCCGGGACATACTCCTACGAGCAGTACTTC.

The rearrangement joins TRBV4-2 to TRBJ1-3; tentatively, D is TRBD1 (5 bases). From germline, CDR1 is LGHNA and CDR2 YNFKEQ. Trimming left V 1 base short and J 8 bases short, with 15 bases between. The CDR3 has 15 residues. Written as DNA, the CDR3 is TGTGCCAGCAGCCAAGGCCAGGGTACCGGAGACACCATATATTTT. This encodes CASSQGQGTGDTIYF.

V and J are TRBV19 and TRBJ2-2; D not certain. Germline V gene data show CDR1 as LNHDA and CDR2 as SQIVND (reference sequence). Trimming left V 1 base short and J 6 bases short, with 9 bases between. The CDR3 covers 14 residues. Written as DNA, the CDR3 is TGTGCCAGTAGTATAGGGGTGGGCTCCGGGGAGCTGTTTTTT. Its translation: CASSIGVGSGELFF.

V usage is TRBV5-1 and J usage is TRBJ2-7; 7 bases align to TRBD1. CDR3 length: 16 residues. After removal of 5 bases from V and 1 base from J, the junction contained 12 bases not matched to a gene. CDR1 SGHRS and CDR2 YFSETQ come from the germline V gene. CDR3 residues: CASRADTGTDSYEQYF. DNA of the CDR3: TGCGCCAGCAGGGCTGATACCGGGACAGATTCCTACGAGCAGTACTTC.

The rearrangement joins TRBV15 to TRBJ1-2; D may be TRBD1 (6 bases). V was cut by 5 bases and J by 4 bases, with 14 bases left in between. Looked up from germline, CDR1 is LNHNV and CDR2 is YYDKDF (reference sequence). CDR3 length equals 14 residues. The CDR3 coding sequence is TGTGCCACCAGCGGCCCCCGACAGGTCTATGGCTACACCTTC. Its protein product is CATSGPRQVYGYTF.